The 14 T cell receptor beta chains given below trace back to one sample, sequenced in a study of blood T cell repertoires in COVID-19. Sequenced by immunoSEQ multiplex PCR; TCRdb stores in-frame clones only, minus some. The table lists about 220,000 clones, 82% of them singletons. The sample comprised peripheral blood. Receptor source: a woman of 80 years or more with COVID-19, enrolled during active disease.

The chain has TRBV5-1 and TRBJ1-2; maybe TRBD1 (5 bases). Germline V CDR1 and CDR2: SGHRS, YFSETQ. The CDR3 extends over 13 amino acids. The V gene lost 3 bases and the J gene lost 6 bases, with 12 bases spanning the gap. CDR3 coding DNA: TGCGCCAGCAGCTCGGGGGGTAATAATGGCTACACCTTC. As protein: CASSSGGNNGYTF.

The chain links TRBV7-3 to TRBJ1-6; D gene ambiguous. CDR1 and CDR2 from the germline V gene are SGHTA and FQGTGA. Trimming left V 5 bases short and J 7 bases short, with 12 bases between. The CDR3 totals 14 residues. The CDR3 sequence: CASSAERGNSPLHF. The CDR3, as DNA: TGTGCCAGCAGCGCCGAGCGGGGAAATTCACCCCTCCACTTT.

This clone was observed once. V is TRBV19 and J is TRBJ1-2, with 11 bases identical to TRBD1. This CDR3 region has 17 residues. The V segment lost 5 bases and the J segment 7 bases; nucleotides outside the gene matches: 15. CDR1 is LNHDA, CDR2 SQIVND, per germline (reference sequence). CDR3 in amino acids: CASSSTWDRGASGGYTF. CDR3 in DNA: TGTGCCAGTAGTTCTACGTGGGACAGGGGGGCTTCGGGTGGCTACACCTTC.

The chain couples TRBV7-9 to TRBJ2-7, with D possibly being TRBD2 (7 bases). Trimming left V 1 base short and J 6 bases short, with 22 bases between. The CDR3 is 17 amino acids. Germline CDR1 is SEHNR and CDR2 is FQNEAQ (reference sequence). CDR3 region: CASSLDLSYRRGGEQYF. The CDR3 nucleotides read TGTGCCAGCAGCTTAGATTTATCGTATCGTAGGGGGGGCGAGCAGTACTTC.

The chain combines TRBV5-1 with TRBJ2-5, with D unclear. There are 14 residues in the CDR3. Trimming stripped 0 bases from V and 3 bases from J, with 9 bases between. Germline V gene data show CDR1 as SGHRS and CDR2 as YFSETQ. As DNA, the CDR3 is TGCGCCAGCAGCTTGGGAACGCACAAAGAGACCCAGTACTTC. As protein: CASSLGTHKETQYF.

This clone was counted only a few times. V and J are TRBV24-1 and TRBJ2-1; 10 bases are a match to TRBD1. V shed 4 bases, J shed 5 bases, and the junction held 7 bases outside the gene matches. From germline, CDR1 is KGHDR and CDR2 SFDVKD. CDR3 length equals 16 residues. This chain's CDR3 is CATSDPGTGDHNEQFF. CDR3 DNA sequence: TGTGCCACCAGTGACCCCGGGACAGGGGACCACAATGAGCAGTTCTTC.

The chain employs TRBV14 and TRBJ1-1; perhaps TRBD1 as D (5 bases). The V end was cut by 9 bases, the J end by 3 bases, with 11 bases between. This CDR3 comprises 12 residues. CDR1 and CDR2 (germline): SGHDN, FVKESK. CDR3 sequence: CASQGRHTEAFF. In DNA form, the CDR3 reads TGTGCCAGTCAGGGCCGCCACACTGAAGCTTTCTTT.

The J gene is TRBJ2-5, the V gene TRBV5-1; TRBD1 agrees at 9 bases. Germline V gene data show CDR1 as SGHRS and CDR2 as YFSETQ. Losses at the gene ends were 4 bases for V and 4 bases for J; bases not matched to a gene: 5. The CDR3 is 14 residues long. CDR3 loop: CASSQTTGGETQYF. The CDR3 nucleotides are TGCGCCAGCAGCCAAACGACAGGGGGAGAGACCCAGTACTTC.

The V call is TRBV5-4, the J call TRBJ1-1; D not certain. V gave up 0 bases and J gave up 2 bases, with 5 bases separating them. The CDR3 extends over 13 amino acids. Germline-derived CDR1 and CDR2 are SGHNT and YYREEE (reference sequence). The CDR3 loop is CASSLEHNTEAFF. As DNA, the CDR3 is TGTGCCAGCAGCTTGGAACACAACACTGAAGCTTTCTTT.

This chain connects TRBV6-6 to TRBJ2-7; no clear D. Germline CDR1 MNHNY, CDR2 SVGAGI (reference sequence). V was trimmed by 5 bases and J by 0 bases, leaving 14 bases between them. The length of the CDR3 is 15 residues. CDR3 protein: CASSTAYSSSYEQYF. The CDR3 DNA sequence: TGTGCCAGCAGTACCGCCTACAGTAGCTCCTACGAGCAGTACTTC.

The chain combines TRBV6-2 or TRBV6-3 with TRBJ2-1; D not certain. V was clipped by 5 bases and J by 0 bases, with 11 bases between them. Looked up from germline, CDR1 is MNHEY and CDR2 is SVGEGT. The CDR3 totals 15 residues. CDR3 nucleotides: TGTGCCAGCAGTGATTCACAGAGCTCCTACAATGAGCAGTTCTTC. Translated, it gives CASSDSQSSYNEQFF.

This clone has a handful of counts. The chain couples TRBV9 to TRBJ1-5; the match to TRBD1 covers 8 bases. CDR1 is SGDLS and CDR2 is YYNGEE in the germline V gene. CDR3 length: 15 amino acids. The trim removed 3 bases at V and 2 bases at J, leaving 4 bases unmatched. CDR3 amino acids: CASSETGDGNQPQHF. The CDR3 DNA reads TGTGCCAGCAGCGAGACAGGGGACGGCAATCAGCCCCAGCATTTT.

The chain is built from TRBV7-8 and TRBJ1-5; no definite D call. V lost 8 bases, J lost 7 bases, and 15 bases lay in between. The CDR3 runs 13 residues. Germline V gives CDR1 SGHVS, CDR2 FQNEAQ. The CDR3 here is CASGTEREQPQHF. In nucleotides, the CDR3 is TGTGCCAGCGGCACAGAGAGGGAACAGCCCCAGCATTTT.

This clone was seen just once. V gene TRBV6-6 combines with J gene TRBJ1-3; D is unresolved. V dropped 3 bases and J dropped 5 bases, with 17 bases sitting between them. Germline-derived CDR1 and CDR2 are MNHNY and SVGAGI (reference sequence). The CDR3 sequence is 16 residues long. The chain's CDR3 is CASSYLQPSTRNTIYF. In DNA, the CDR3 is TGTGCCAGCAGTTATTTACAGCCCTCCACTCGAAACACCATATATTTT.